A selection of T cell receptor beta chains follows, all from one sample in a study of blood T cells in healthy people across ages. TCRdb reprocessed the 5' RACE reads with MiXCR, giving one entry per CDR3 protein. The profile shows 650,000 to 900,000 distinct CDR3 sequences, approximately 59% of them singletons. The sequenced sample was blood. The receptor source for this set is a man between 25 and 39 years old in good health. Both conserved end residues are part of each CDR3. The D gene is left open where the match is weak. Clone size is given for some rows only: seen once, a few or many times, or a class if the clone is expanded.

CAISELISGLSSTDTQYF	TGTGCCATCAGTGAACTCATTAGCGGGCTATCTAGCACAGATACGCAGTATTTT	TRBD2	TRBV10-3	TRBJ2-3	-
CASSTSRTGGRRETQYF	TGTGCCAGCAGTACCTCCCGGACAGGGGGCAGGAGAGAGACCCAGTACTTC	TRBD1	TRBV27	TRBJ2-5	-
CASSLGDWEETQYF	TGTGCCAGCAGCTTAGGGGACTGGGAGGAGACCCAGTACTTC	-	TRBV7-2	TRBJ2-5	-
CSASPMGGQDEKLFF	TGCAGTGCTAGCCCTATGGGGGGGCAGGATGAAAAACTGTTTTTT	-	TRBV20-1	TRBJ1-4	-
CASSQPTGADTQYF	TGTGCCAGCAGTCAACCGACAGGGGCAGATACGCAGTATTTT	TRBD1	TRBV27	TRBJ2-3	-
CASDRSYNEQFF	TGTGCCAGTGATCGATCCTACAATGAGCAGTTCTTC	-	TRBV7-9	TRBJ2-1	-
CASSQVVTGRGSPLHF	TGTGCCAGCAGCCAAGTCGTAACAGGGAGGGGTTCACCCCTCCACTTT	-	TRBV4-2	TRBJ1-6	-
CASIPGFGVGANYGYTF	TGTGCCAGCATCCCGGGTTTCGGAGTGGGAGCTAACTATGGCTACACCTTC	-	TRBV7-2	TRBJ1-2	-
CASGVTGGRSTDTQYF	TGCGCCAGCGGCGTGACAGGGGGCAGGAGCACAGATACGCAGTATTTT	TRBD1	TRBV4-1	TRBJ2-3	-
CASSFEVGTLAKNIQYF	TGCGCCAGCAGCTTCGAAGTCGGCACACTAGCCAAAAACATTCAGTACTTC	-	TRBV5-1	TRBJ2-4	-
CASSEAGYLNTEAFF	TGTGCCAGCAGTGAAGCAGGTTACTTGAACACTGAAGCTTTCTTT	-	TRBV6-1	TRBJ1-1	once
CSGRGYTEGEQYF	TGCAGCGGCCGGGGATATACAGAGGGCGAGCAGTACTTC	-	TRBV29-1	TRBJ2-7	-
CASRLQGGQYF	TGTGCCAGCAGGCTCCAGGGCGGGCAGTATTTT	-	TRBV27	TRBJ2-3	few
CTSRLPSGGAVEQYF	TGTACCAGCAGGCTACCAAGCGGGGGGGCAGTCGAGCAGTACTTC	TRBD2	TRBV28	TRBJ2-7	-
CAWSVSLRGNIQYF	TGTGCCTGGAGTGTATCTCTTCGGGGGAACATTCAGTACTTC	-	TRBV30	TRBJ2-4	-
CSARARETQYF	TGTAGTGCTAGAGCTCGAGAGACCCAGTACTTC	-	TRBV20-1	TRBJ2-5	-
CASSQVVRGQETQYF	TGTGCCAGCAGCCAAGTAGTCCGGGGGCAAGAGACCCAGTACTTC	-	TRBV11-3	TRBJ2-5	few
CSVEWGNHEQFF	TGCAGCGTTGAATGGGGAAACCATGAGCAGTTCTTC	-	TRBV29-1	TRBJ2-1	few
CASSQGLAGGSSYNEQFF	TGTGCCAGCAGCCAAGGGCTAGCGGGGGGAAGCTCCTACAATGAGCAGTTCTTC	TRBD2	TRBV3-1	TRBJ2-1	-
CASSVGGDGGQETQYF	TGTGCCAGCAGCGTAGGGGGTGACGGGGGCCAAGAGACCCAGTACTTC	-	TRBV9	TRBJ2-5	-
CASSPDGPKNSPLHF	TGCGCCAGCAGCCCGGACGGGCCCAAGAATTCACCCCTCCACTTT	-	TRBV5-1	TRBJ1-6	-
CASSAGGTAKNIQYF	TGTGCCAGCAGTGCAGGCGGCACGGCCAAAAACATTCAGTACTTC	-	TRBV5-4	TRBJ2-4	-
CASSFNLGGTDTQYF	TGTGCCAGCAGCTTCAATTTGGGGGGCACAGATACGCAGTATTTT	-	TRBV3-1	TRBJ2-3	-
CAGSQDREFVNSPLHF	TGCGCCGGCAGCCAAGACAGAGAATTTGTGAATTCACCCCTCCACTTT	-	TRBV4-3	TRBJ1-6	-
CASSLKQEQYF	TGTGCCAGCAGCCTAAAACAAGAGCAGTACTTC	-	TRBV7-8	TRBJ2-7	few
CASSELVEGQGRGQFF	TGTGCCAGCAGTGAATTAGTTGAGGGACAGGGACGTGGGCAGTTCTTC	TRBD1	TRBV25-1	TRBJ2-1	once
CATSTHGGETQYF	TGTGCCACCAGCACCCACGGGGGAGAGACCCAGTACTTC	-	TRBV15	TRBJ2-5	-
CASSLQRGQGYSEQYF	TGTGCCAGCAGCCTCCAGAGGGGACAGGGTTATAGTGAGCAGTACTTC	TRBD1	TRBV4-2	TRBJ2-7	-
CSADLQGLTYEQYF	TGCAGTGCAGACTTACAGGGACTTACCTACGAGCAGTACTTC	-	TRBV20-1	TRBJ2-7	-
CASSSTGVTEAFF	TGTGCCAGCAGTTCCACAGGGGTCACTGAAGCTTTCTTT	TRBD1	TRBV12-3/TRBV12-4	TRBJ1-1	few
CASSDGQSNQPQHF	TGTGCCAGCAGCGATGGACAGAGCAATCAGCCCCAGCATTTT	-	TRBV9	TRBJ1-5	-
CASSPLGASKNIQYF	TGTGCCAGCAGCCCCCTTGGAGCCTCCAAAAACATTCAGTACTTC	-	TRBV9	TRBJ2-4	-
CASSQGLYEQFF	TGTGCCAGCAGCCAAGGCCTCTATGAGCAGTTCTTC	-	TRBV14	TRBJ2-1	-
CSAPGLEDYNEQYF	TGCAGTGCTCCGGGACTAGAGGACTACAATGAGCAGTACTTC	TRBD2	TRBV20-1	TRBJ2-5	once
CASSLGQGHNEQFF	TGTGCCAGCAGCTTGGGGCAGGGGCACAATGAGCAGTTCTTC	-	TRBV7-9	TRBJ2-1	-
CASSPRTGVNTDTQYF	TGTGCCAGCAGCCCTAGGACAGGGGTTAACACAGATACGCAGTATTTT	TRBD1	TRBV5-5	TRBJ2-3	-
CATERGGSLKETQYF	TGTGCCACCGAGCGTGGGGGGTCCCTTAAAGAGACCCAGTACTTC	-	TRBV28	TRBJ2-5	-
CASSSRDGKNYGYTF	TGTGCCAGCAGTTCCCGGGACGGAAAAAACTATGGCTACACCTTC	-	TRBV12-3/TRBV12-4	TRBJ1-2	-
CASSQGTANTGELFF	TGTGCCAGCAGTCAAGGGACAGCGAACACCGGGGAGCTGTTTTTT	TRBD1	TRBV6-4	TRBJ2-2	many
CSARDGGQGFPETQYF	TGCAGTGCTAGAGATGGGGGACAGGGCTTCCCAGAGACCCAGTACTTC	TRBD1	TRBV20-1	TRBJ2-5	-
CASSLGVGSSYEQYF	TGTGCCAGCAGCTTAGGGGTGGGGAGCTCCTACGAGCAGTACTTC	-	TRBV7-3	TRBJ2-7	-
CASSQILRANYGYTF	TGCGCCAGCAGCCAAATTCTCCGAGCTAACTATGGCTACACCTTC	-	TRBV4-3	TRBJ1-2	-
CASINPRPPGEQFF	TGTGCCAGCATCAACCCAAGACCCCCCGGTGAGCAGTTCTTC	-	TRBV28	TRBJ2-1	-
CSASDRPSEQYF	TGCAGTGCTAGTGACAGGCCCTCCGAGCAGTACTTC	-	TRBV20-1	TRBJ2-7	-
CAGSQEGQGLPDTQYF	TGCGCCGGCAGCCAAGAAGGTCAGGGATTACCAGATACGCAGTATTTT	-	TRBV4-1	TRBJ2-3	-
CSAREVGVLYGYTF	TGCAGTGCTAGAGAGGTTGGGGTTCTCTATGGCTACACCTTC	-	TRBV20-1	TRBJ1-2	-
CASSLDPGQPQHF	TGTGCCAGCAGCTTAGATCCGGGACAGCCCCAGCATTTT	-	TRBV11-2	TRBJ1-5	-
CSAPRLEKDGEQFF	TGCAGTGCTCCCCGACTAGAAAAGGACGGTGAGCAGTTCTTC	-	TRBV20-1	TRBJ2-1	many
CASSLAPSFRGGQYF	TGTGCCAGCAGTTTAGCCCCCTCCTTCCGGGGCGGGCAGTACTTC	-	TRBV27	TRBJ2-7	-
CASSLNDRTQETQYF	TGTGCCAGCAGTTTAAATGACAGGACCCAAGAGACCCAGTACTTC	-	TRBV28	TRBJ2-5	once
CARRQGAEDDGYTF	TGTGCCAGGAGACAGGGGGCAGAAGATGATGGCTACACCTTC	TRBD1	TRBV10-3	TRBJ1-2	-
CASSPRSLAKNIQYF	TGTGCCAGCAGTCCCCGGTCCCTAGCCAAAAACATTCAGTACTTC	-	TRBV28	TRBJ2-4	once
CASRDWSGGYEQYF	TGTGCCAGCAGAGATTGGAGCGGTGGCTACGAGCAGTACTTC	-	TRBV6-2/TRBV6-3	TRBJ2-7	few